This TCR beta chain was retrieved from a study of Ad26.COV2.S vaccination and SARS-CoV-2 variants. This table comes from immunoSEQ multiplex PCR, and its TCRdb copy is limited to in-frame clones, with some not included. The table has roughly 380,000 clones, approximately 90% seen once. Sample treatment: some 20 received Ad26.COV2.S at low or high dose, single or two shots; a few received placebo; per-sample allocation not given. Day 63 after the first vaccine or placebo injection was the time point for sampling. Per the germline V gene, CDR1 is LGHDT and CDR2 is YNNKEL (reference sequence). The CDR3 consists of 15 residues. Deletions cut 1 base from V and 5 bases from J, with 14 bases between.

This clonotype was sampled from a person aged 18-60 years who received the Ad26.COV2.S COVID-19 vaccine or a placebo. This sequence joins TRBV3-1 (or the pseudogene TRBV3-2) and TRBJ2-5, with D perhaps TRBD1 (5 bases). Sequences were derived from peripheral blood, sampled in a trial of Ad26.COV2.S vaccine versus placebo. The CDR3 is CASSQAAGLTETQYF. The CDR3 nucleotides are TGTGCCAGCAGCCAAGCTGCAGGGCTTACTGAGACCCAGTACTTC.